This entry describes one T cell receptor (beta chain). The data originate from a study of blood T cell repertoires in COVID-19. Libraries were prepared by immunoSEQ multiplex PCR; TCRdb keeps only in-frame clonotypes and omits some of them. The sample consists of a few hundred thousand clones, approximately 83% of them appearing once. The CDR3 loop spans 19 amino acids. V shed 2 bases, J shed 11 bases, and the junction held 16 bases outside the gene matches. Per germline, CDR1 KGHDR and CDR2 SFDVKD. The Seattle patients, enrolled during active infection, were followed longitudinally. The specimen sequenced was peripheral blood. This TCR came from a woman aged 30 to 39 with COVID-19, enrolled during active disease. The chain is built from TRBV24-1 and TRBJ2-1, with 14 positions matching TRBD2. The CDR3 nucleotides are TGTGCCACCAGTGATTCTGGACTAGCGGGAGGAGGGGGGACAATAAAGCAGTTCTTC. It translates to CATSDSGLAGGGGTIKQFF.